The T cell receptor (beta chain) under discussion was sequenced for a study of beta chain features in type 1 diabetes. Regarding the study as a whole: TCRB CDR3 length was moderately but significantly reduced in all four CD4+ subsets of Type 1 diabetes patients.

Sequencing targeted expressed TCRB transcripts, as all isolated RNA had been reverse transcribed. The repertoire was sequenced with immunoSEQ multiplex PCR; TCRdb's copy has only in-frame clones and lacks some. The profile covers 500,000 to 800,000 clones, with around 11% appearing a single time and more than 0.1% taken by the ten largest. Concerning this clone: Its antigen is undetermined.

V gave up 2 bases and J gave up 1 base; unmatched junction bases: 7. The germline gives CDR1 SEHNR, CDR2 FQNEAQ (reference sequence). The CDR3 consists of 17 residues. The chain combines TRBV7-9 with TRBJ2-2, with 7 bases that match TRBD1. The receptor was derived from a young man with type 1 diabetes. The sequenced sample consisted of naive CD4+ T cells from blood. CDR3: CASSLRTGGVNTGELFF. The CDR3 DNA sequence: TGTGCCAGCAGCTTAAGGACAGGAGGCGTGAACACCGGGGAGCTGTTTTTT. Combining the CDR3 with reference TRBV7-9 and TRBJ2-2 gives the whole variable domain DTGVSQNPRHKITKRGQNVTFRCDPISEHNRLYWYRQTLGQGPEFLTYFQNEAQLEKSRLLSDRFSAERPKGSFSTLEIQRTEQGDSAMYLCASSLRTGGVNTGELFFGEGSRLTVL.